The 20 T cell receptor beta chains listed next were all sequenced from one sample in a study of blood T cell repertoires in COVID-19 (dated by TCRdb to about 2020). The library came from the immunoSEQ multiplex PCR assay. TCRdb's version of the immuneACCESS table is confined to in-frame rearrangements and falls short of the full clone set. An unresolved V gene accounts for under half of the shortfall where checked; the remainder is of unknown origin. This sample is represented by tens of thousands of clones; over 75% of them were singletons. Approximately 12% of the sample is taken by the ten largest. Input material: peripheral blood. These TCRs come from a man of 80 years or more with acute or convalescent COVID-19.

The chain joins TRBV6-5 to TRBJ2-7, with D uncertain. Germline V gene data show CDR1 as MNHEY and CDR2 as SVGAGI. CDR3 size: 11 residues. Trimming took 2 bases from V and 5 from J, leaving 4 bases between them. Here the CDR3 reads CASSYVNEQYF. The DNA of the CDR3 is TGTGCCAGCAGTTACGTTAACGAGCAGTACTTC.

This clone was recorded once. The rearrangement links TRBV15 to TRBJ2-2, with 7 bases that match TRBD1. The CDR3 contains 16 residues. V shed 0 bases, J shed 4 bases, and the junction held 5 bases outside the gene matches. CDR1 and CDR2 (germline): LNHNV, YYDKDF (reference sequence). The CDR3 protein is CATSREGRGSTGELFF. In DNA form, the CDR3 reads TGTGCCACCAGCAGAGAGGGCAGGGGGTCCACCGGGGAGCTGTTTTTT. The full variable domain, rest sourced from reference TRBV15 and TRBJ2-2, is DAMVIQNPRYQVTQFGKPVTLSCSQTLNHNVMYWYQQKSSQAPKLLFHYYDKDFNNEADTPDNFQSRRPNTSFCFLDIRSPGLGDTAMYLCATSREGRGSTGELFFGEGSRLTVL.

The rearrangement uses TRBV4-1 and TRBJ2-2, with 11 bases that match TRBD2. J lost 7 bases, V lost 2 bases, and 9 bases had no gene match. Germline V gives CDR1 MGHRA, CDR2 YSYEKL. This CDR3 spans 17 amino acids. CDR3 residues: CASSQRLAGGPSGELFF. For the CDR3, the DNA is TGCGCCAGCAGCCAAAGATTAGCGGGGGGGCCGAGCGGGGAGCTGTTTTTT.

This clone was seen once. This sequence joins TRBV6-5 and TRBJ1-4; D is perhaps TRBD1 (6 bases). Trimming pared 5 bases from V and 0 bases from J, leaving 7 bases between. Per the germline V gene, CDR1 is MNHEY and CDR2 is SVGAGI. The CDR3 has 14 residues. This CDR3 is CASSRTATNEKLFF. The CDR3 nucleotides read TGTGCCAGCAGTCGGACAGCAACTAATGAAAAACTGTTTTTT.

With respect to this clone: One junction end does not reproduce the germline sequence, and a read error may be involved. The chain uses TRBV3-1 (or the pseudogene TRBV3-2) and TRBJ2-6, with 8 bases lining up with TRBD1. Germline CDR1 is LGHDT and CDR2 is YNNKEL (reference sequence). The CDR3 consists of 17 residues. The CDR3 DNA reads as TGTGCCAGCAGACAAGTCGTAACAGGGGGTGGGGCCAACGTCCTGACTTTC. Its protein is CASRQVVTGGGANVLTF.

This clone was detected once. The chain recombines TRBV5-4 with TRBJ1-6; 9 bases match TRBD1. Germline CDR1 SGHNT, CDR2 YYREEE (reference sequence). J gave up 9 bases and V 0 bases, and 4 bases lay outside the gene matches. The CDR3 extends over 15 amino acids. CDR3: CASSLDRGLVSPLHF. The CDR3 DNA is TGTGCCAGCAGCTTGGACAGGGGGCTTGTTTCACCCCTCCACTTT.

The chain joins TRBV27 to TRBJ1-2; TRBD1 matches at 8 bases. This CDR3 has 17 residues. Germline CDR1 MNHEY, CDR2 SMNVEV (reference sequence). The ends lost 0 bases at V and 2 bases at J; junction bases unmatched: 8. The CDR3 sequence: CASSLSLQGALNYGYTF. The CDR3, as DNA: TGTGCCAGCAGTTTATCTTTGCAGGGGGCGTTGAACTATGGCTACACCTTC.

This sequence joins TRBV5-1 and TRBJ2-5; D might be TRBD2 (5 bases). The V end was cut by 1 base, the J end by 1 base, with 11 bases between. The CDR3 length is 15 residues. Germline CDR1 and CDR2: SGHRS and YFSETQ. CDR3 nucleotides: TGCGCCAGCAGCTTGCGGAACGAGGGCCAAGAGACCCAGTACTTC. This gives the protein CASSLRNEGQETQYF.

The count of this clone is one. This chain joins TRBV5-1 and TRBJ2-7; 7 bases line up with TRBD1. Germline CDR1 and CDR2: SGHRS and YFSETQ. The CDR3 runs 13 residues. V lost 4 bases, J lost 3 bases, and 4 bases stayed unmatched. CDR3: CASSMGQNYEQYF. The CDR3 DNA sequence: TGCGCCAGCAGCATGGGACAGAACTACGAGCAGTACTTC. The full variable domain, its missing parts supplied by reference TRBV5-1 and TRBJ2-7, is KAGVTQTPRYLIKTRGQQVTLSCSPISGHRSVSWYQQTPGQGLQFLFEYFSETQRNKGNFPGRFSGRQFSNSRSEMNVSTLELGDSALYLCASSMGQNYEQYFGPGTRLTVT.

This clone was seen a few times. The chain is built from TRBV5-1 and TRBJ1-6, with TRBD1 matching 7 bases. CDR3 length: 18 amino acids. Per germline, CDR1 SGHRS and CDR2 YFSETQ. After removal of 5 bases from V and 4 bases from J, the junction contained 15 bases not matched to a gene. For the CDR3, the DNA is TGCGCCAGCAGTCTTGAAGAACAGGGGAACCCATATAATTCACCCCTCCACTTT. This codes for CASSLEEQGNPYNSPLHF.

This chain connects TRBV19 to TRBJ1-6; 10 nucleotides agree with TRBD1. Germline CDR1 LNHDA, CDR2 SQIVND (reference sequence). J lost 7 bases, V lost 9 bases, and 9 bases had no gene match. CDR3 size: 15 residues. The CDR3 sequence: CASHTPGQGNSPLHF. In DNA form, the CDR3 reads TGTGCCAGCCATACCCCGGGACAGGGGAATTCACCCCTCCACTTT.

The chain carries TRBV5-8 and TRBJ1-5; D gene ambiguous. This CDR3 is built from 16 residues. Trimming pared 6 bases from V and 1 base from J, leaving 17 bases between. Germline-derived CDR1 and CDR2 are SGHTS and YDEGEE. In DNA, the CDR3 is TGTGCCAGCACCGCGACACGCGGGGTAAGCAATCAGCCCCAGCATTTT. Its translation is CASTATRGVSNQPQHF.

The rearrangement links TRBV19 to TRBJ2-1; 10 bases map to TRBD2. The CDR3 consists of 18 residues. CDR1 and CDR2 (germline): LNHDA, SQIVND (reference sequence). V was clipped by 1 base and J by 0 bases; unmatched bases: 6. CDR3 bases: TGTGCCAGTAGTATAGCAGCGATAGCGGGGGGCTCCTACAATGAGCAGTTCTTC. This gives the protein CASSIAAIAGGSYNEQFF.

The CDR3 reads CASTGQPTYYYGYTF. In DNA form, the CDR3 reads TGTGCCAGCACCGGACAGCCGACGTACTACTATGGCTACACCTTC. The rearrangement uses TRBV28 and TRBJ1-2; D may be TRBD1 (6 bases). CDR3 length equals 15 residues. Germline V lookup: CDR1 MDHEN, CDR2 SYDVKM. Trimming shortened V by 7 bases and J by 3 bases, and 18 bases separated the two germline ends.

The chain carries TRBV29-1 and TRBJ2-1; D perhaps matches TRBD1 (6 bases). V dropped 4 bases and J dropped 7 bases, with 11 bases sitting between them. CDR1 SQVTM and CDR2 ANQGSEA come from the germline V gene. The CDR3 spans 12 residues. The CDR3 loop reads CSVVPRGNEQFF. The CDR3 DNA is TGCAGCGTTGTTCCCAGGGGAAATGAGCAGTTCTTC.

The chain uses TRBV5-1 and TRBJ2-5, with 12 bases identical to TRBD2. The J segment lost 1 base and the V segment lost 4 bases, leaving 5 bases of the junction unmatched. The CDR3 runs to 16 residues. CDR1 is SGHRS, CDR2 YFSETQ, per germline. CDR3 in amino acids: CASSTLAGGPQETQYF. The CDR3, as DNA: TGCGCCAGCAGCACTCTAGCGGGGGGGCCCCAAGAGACCCAGTACTTC.

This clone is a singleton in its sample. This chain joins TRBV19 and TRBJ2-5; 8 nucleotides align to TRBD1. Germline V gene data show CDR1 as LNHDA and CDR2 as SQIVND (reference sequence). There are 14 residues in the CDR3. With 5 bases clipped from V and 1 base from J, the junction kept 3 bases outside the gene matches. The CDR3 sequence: CASSVTGGQETQYF. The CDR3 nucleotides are TGTGCCAGTAGTGTCACAGGGGGCCAAGAGACCCAGTACTTC.

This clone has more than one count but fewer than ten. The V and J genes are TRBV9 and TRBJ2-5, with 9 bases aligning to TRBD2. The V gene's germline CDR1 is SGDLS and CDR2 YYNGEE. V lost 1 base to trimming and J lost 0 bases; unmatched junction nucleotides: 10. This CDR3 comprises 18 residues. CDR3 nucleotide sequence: TGTGCCAGCAGCGTATCGCCCAGCGGGGGGACCTACCAAGAGACCCAGTACTTC. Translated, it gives CASSVSPSGGTYQETQYF.

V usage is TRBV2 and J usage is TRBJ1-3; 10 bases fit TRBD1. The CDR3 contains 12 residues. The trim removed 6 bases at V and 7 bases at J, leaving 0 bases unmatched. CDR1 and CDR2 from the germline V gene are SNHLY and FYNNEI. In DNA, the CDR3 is TGTGCCAGCAGGGACAGGGGGAACACCATATATTTT. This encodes CASRDRGNTIYF.

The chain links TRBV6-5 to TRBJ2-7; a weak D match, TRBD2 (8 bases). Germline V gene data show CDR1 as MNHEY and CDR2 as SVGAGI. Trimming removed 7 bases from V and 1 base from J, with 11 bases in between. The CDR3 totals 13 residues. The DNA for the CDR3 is TGTGCCAGCATAGCGGGACAGTCCTACGAGCAGTACTTC. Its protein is CASIAGQSYEQYF.